The next 15 T cell receptor beta chains were all read from a single sample in a study of T cells in tumors after PD-1 blockade (dated by TCRdb to between 2018 and 2021). Library preparation used the immunoSEQ multiplex PCR assay. In its TCRdb copy, this immuneACCESS table keeps in-frame sequences only and misses some clones. Where compared with another copy, unresolved V genes explain less than half of these, and the others have no known cause. The sample profile shows approximately 59,000 clones; around three quarters of them were found once. Over 10% of the sample is in the top ten clones. The time point label for this specimen denotes: before anti-PD-1 therapy. The sequencing here drew on PBMCs, taken before anti-PD-1 treatment. The receptors derive from a human donor with basal cell carcinoma.

The rearrangement joins TRBV5-1 to TRBJ2-7, with TRBD2 matching 8 bases. The CDR3 is 16 amino acids. Trimming at V came to 4 bases and at J to 5 bases, leaving 14 bases not matched to a gene. Per germline, CDR1 SGHRS and CDR2 YFSETQ. The CDR3 sequence is CASSPQPGGGTDEQYF. In DNA form, the CDR3 reads TGCGCCAGCAGCCCACAACCCGGGGGGGGCACCGACGAGCAGTACTTC.

The chain is built from TRBV7-3 and TRBJ1-1, with 7 bases that match TRBD1. The CDR3 has 14 residues. Germline trimming cut 4 bases from V and 5 bases from J; bases unmatched to any gene: 7. Germline V gene sequence: CDR1 SGHTA, CDR2 FQGTGA. For the CDR3, the DNA is TGTGCCAGCAGCTCCTCAGGGGGAGTTACTGAAGCTTTCTTT. Translating gives CASSSSGGVTEAFF.

The sample holds one count of this clone. This chain joins TRBV6-1 and TRBJ1-5, with a weak D call TRBD1 (6 bases). The CDR3 totals 16 residues. The germline V gene encodes CDR1 MNHNS and CDR2 SASEGT. V lost 2 bases, J lost 9 bases, and 20 bases lay in between. DNA of the CDR3: TGTGCCAGCAGTGAAATGACAGGATCACAAAGGGGGCCCCAGCATTTT. It specifies CASSEMTGSQRGPQHF.

This chain joins TRBV4-2 and TRBJ1-3; a possible D gene is TRBD1 (6 bases). In germline, CDR1 is LGHNA, CDR2 YNFKEQ. This CDR3 has 17 residues. The V gene lost 1 base and the J gene lost 2 bases, with 15 bases spanning the gap. This CDR3 is CASSQAPIGGAGNTIYF. CDR3 nucleotides: TGTGCCAGCAGCCAAGCCCCAATAGGGGGTGCTGGAAACACCATATATTTT.

This clone has a handful of counts. The rearrangement uses TRBV10-2 and TRBJ2-4; D possibly corresponds to TRBD1 (5 bases). The CDR3 covers 12 residues. Germline V gives CDR1 WSHSY, CDR2 SAAADI. V gave up 7 bases and J gave up 9 bases, with 13 bases separating them. CDR3 protein: CASKPGSGIQYF. The CDR3 DNA follows: TGCGCCAGCAAGCCAGGGTCTGGCATTCAGTACTTC.

The V call is TRBV6-6, the J call TRBJ2-3, with 11 bases lining up with TRBD2. CDR1 is MNHNY, CDR2 SVGAGI, per germline (reference sequence). The CDR3 loop spans 14 amino acids. The ends lost 11 bases at V and 4 bases at J; junction bases unmatched: 8. The CDR3 region is CAHTSGGLADTQYF. The DNA for the CDR3 is TGTGCCCACACTAGCGGGGGCTTGGCAGATACGCAGTATTTT.

This clone showed up just once. This chain uses TRBV13 with TRBJ2-7; 10 nucleotides agree with TRBD1. The CDR3 covers 15 residues. CDR1 is PRHDT and CDR2 is FYEKMQ in the germline V gene (reference sequence). J was trimmed by 2 bases and V by 4 bases; bases with no gene match: 5. This chain's CDR3 is CASSSPGQGTYEQYF. The CDR3 nucleotides read TGTGCCAGCAGCTCACCGGGACAGGGGACCTACGAGCAGTACTTC.

The CDR3 sequence: CASSLLGQGAQGGYTF. DNA for the CDR3: TGCGCCAGCAGCTTGTTGGGACAGGGGGCGCAAGGTGGCTACACCTTC. The J gene is TRBJ1-2, the V gene TRBV5-1; 12 bases agree with TRBD1. The CDR3 is 16 residues long. The germline V gene encodes CDR1 SGHRS and CDR2 YFSETQ. V lost 1 base to trimming and J lost 7 bases; unmatched junction nucleotides: 8.

The V gene is TRBV6-5, the J gene TRBJ1-2, with TRBD1 identical over 9 bases. Germline V CDR1 and CDR2: MNHEY, SVGAGI. The J segment lost 6 bases and the V segment lost 6 bases, leaving 8 bases of the junction unmatched. The CDR3 runs to 14 residues. CDR3 protein: CASSPSGQGNGYTF. CDR3 sequence (DNA): TGTGCCAGCAGCCCCTCCGGACAGGGGAATGGCTACACCTTC.

This clone has a single count. The chain links TRBV27 to TRBJ1-1, with D perhaps matching TRBD1 (5 bases). The CDR3 length is 14 residues. With 1 base removed from V and 4 bases from J, the gap between germline ends came to 10 bases. The V gene's germline CDR1 is MNHEY and CDR2 SMNVEV (reference sequence). CDR3 sequence reads: CASSLFQGATEAFF. The CDR3 DNA follows: TGTGCCAGCAGTTTATTCCAGGGCGCCACTGAAGCTTTCTTT.

The genes are TRBV5-6 and TRBJ2-5; no definite D call. With 6 bases removed from V and 3 bases from J, the gap between germline ends came to 15 bases. CDR1 and CDR2 from the germline V gene are SGHDT and YYEEEE. The CDR3 is 14 residues long. Written as DNA, the CDR3 is TGTGCCAGCACTCCCGGGTCAGGTAAAGAGACCCAGTACTTC. It encodes CASTPGSGKETQYF.

The J gene is TRBJ1-5, the V gene TRBV19, with a possible D match to TRBD1 (6 bases). V dropped 6 bases and J dropped 3 bases, with 12 bases sitting between them. CDR1 and CDR2 from the germline V gene are LNHDA and SQIVND (reference sequence). CDR3 length: 14 residues. CDR3 DNA sequence: TGTGCCAGTAGGAACACAGGGTACAATCAGCCCCAGCATTTT. Protein sequence: CASRNTGYNQPQHF.

This clone was detected only once. This chain uses TRBV2 with TRBJ1-5; 11 bases line up with TRBD1. Germline V CDR1 and CDR2: SNHLY, FYNNEI. Losses at the gene ends were 5 bases for V and 2 bases for J; bases not matched to a gene: 5. The CDR3 consists of 16 residues. CDR3 sequence: CASSRDRGSRNQPQHF. The CDR3 region has the DNA TGTGCCAGCAGTCGGGACAGGGGGTCCCGCAATCAGCCCCAGCATTTT. Together with reference TRBV2 and TRBJ1-5, the CDR3 gives the full variable domain: EPEVTQTPSHQVTQMGQEVILRCVPISNHLYFYWYRQILGQKVEFLVSFYNNEISEKSEIFDDQFSVERPDGSNFTLKIRSTKLEDSAMYFCASSRDRGSRNQPQHFGDGTRLSIL.

This clone was detected a few times. The chain is built from TRBV15 and TRBJ1-2, with 8 bases that match TRBD1. Germline values: CDR1 LNHNV, CDR2 YYDKDF (reference sequence). The CDR3 covers 14 residues. Trimming removed 5 bases from V and 8 bases from J; junction bases left unmatched: 10. CDR3 residues: CATSARQTGEGYTF. The CDR3, as DNA: TGTGCCACCAGCGCCAGGCAGACAGGGGAAGGCTACACCTTC. The full variable domain, with the rest looked up from reference TRBV15 and TRBJ1-2, is DAMVIQNPRYQVTQFGKPVTLSCSQTLNHNVMYWYQQKSSQAPKLLFHYYDKDFNNEADTPDNFQSRRPNTSFCFLDIRSPGLGDTAMYLCATSARQTGEGYTFGSGTRLTVV.

The chain combines TRBV5-5 with TRBJ1-1; maybe TRBD1 (5 bases). CDR3 length: 14 amino acids. V was cut by 6 bases and J by 1 base, with 13 bases left in between. Germline loops: CDR1 SGHKS, CDR2 YYEKEE (reference sequence). For the CDR3, the DNA is TGTGCCAGCAAAGGCCTAGGGGAGAACACTGAAGCTTTCTTT. Amino acid sequence: CASKGLGENTEAFF.